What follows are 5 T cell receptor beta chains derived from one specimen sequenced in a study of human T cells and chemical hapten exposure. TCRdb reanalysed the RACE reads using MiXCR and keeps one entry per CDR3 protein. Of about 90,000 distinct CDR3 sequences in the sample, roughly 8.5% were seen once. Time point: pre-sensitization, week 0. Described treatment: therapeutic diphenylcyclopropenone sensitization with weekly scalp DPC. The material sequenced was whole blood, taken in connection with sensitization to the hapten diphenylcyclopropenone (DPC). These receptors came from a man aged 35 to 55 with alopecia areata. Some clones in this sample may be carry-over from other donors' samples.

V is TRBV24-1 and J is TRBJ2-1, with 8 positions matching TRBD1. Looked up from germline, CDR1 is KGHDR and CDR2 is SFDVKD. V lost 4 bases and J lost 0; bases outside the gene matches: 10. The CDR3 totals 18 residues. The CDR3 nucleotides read TGTGCCACCAGTGACCGACAGGGGCGATCCTCCTCCTACAATGAGCAGTTCTTC. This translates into CATSDRQGRSSSYNEQFF.

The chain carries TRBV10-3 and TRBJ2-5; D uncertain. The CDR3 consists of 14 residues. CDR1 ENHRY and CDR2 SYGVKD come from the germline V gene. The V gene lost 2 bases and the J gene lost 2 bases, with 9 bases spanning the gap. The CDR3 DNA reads TGTGCCATCAGTGAGCCGCCAGGTCAAGAGACCCAGTACTTC. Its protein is CAISEPPGQETQYF.

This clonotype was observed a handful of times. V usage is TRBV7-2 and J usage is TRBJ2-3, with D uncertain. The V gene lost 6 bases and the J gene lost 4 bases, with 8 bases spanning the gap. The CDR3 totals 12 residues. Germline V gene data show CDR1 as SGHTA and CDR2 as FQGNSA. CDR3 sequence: CASSRVSDTQYF. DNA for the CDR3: TGTGCCAGCAGTAGAGTTTCAGATACGCAGTATTTT.

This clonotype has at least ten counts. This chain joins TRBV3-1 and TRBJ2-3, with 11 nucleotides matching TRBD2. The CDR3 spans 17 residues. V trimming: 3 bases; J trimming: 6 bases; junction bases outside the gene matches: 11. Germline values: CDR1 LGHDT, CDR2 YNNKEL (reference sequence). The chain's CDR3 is CASSQISGRAGVDTQYF. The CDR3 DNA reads TGTGCCAGCAGCCAGATTAGCGGGAGGGCCGGTGTGGATACGCAGTATTTT.

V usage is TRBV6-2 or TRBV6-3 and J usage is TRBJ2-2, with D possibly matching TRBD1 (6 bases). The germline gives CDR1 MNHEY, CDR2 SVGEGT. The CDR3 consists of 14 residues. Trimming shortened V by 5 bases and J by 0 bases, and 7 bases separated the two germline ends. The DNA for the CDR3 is TGTGCCAGCAGTCAGGGGCCGAACACCGGGGAGCTGTTTTTT. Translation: CASSQGPNTGELFF.